This T cell receptor beta chain was captured by sequencing in a study of blood T cell repertoires in COVID-19. Study-level information: Spain, Italy and the United States supplied samples that represented acute and convalescent COVID-19. PBMCs, B-cell-depleted T cells, or T cells provided the cDNA or gDNA that made up the material.

The CDR3 runs to 12 residues. This study enrolled people aged 18 to 89 from about two dozen US geographic areas. Original processing notes: Amplification of reference gene primers was used by the study to estimate nucleated cell counts. Sequencing used immunoSEQ multiplex PCR; TCRdb keeps in-frame clones, though not all of them. V, J and clone size are those of that table, while D and trimming were read from the DNA. The sample includes roughly 250,000 clones, approximately 83% seen only once; the top ten take 2.5% to 3.5%. The sequenced sample consisted of PBMCs or T cells enriched from blood (not recorded which). This clonotype was sampled from a woman in her thirties or forties with acute COVID-19. The V call is TRBV21-1, the J call TRBJ1-6. TRBV21-1 is flagged as a pseudogene. Here the CDR3 DNA reads TGTGCCAGCCTAAAAACGATAGCACCCCTCCACTTT. Amino acids: CASLKTIAPLHF.